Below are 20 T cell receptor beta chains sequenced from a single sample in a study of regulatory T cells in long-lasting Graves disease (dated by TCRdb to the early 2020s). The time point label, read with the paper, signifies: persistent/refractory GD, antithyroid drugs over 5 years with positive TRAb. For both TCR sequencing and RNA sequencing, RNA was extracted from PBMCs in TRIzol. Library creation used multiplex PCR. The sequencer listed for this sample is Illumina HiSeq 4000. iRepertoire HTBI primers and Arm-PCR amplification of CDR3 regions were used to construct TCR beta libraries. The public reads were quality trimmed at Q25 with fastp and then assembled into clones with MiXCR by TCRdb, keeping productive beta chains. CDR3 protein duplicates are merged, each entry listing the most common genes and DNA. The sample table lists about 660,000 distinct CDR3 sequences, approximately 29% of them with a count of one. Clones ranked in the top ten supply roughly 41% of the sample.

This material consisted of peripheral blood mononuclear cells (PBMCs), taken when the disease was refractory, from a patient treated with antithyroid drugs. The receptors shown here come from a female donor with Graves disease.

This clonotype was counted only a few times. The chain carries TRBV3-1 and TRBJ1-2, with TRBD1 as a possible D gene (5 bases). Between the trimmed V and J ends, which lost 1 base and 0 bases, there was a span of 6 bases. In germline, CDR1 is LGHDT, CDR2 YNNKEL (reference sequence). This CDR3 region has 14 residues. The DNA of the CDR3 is TGTGCCAGCAGCCAAGGACAGACTAACTATGGCTACACCTTC. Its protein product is CASSQGQTNYGYTF.

CDR3 sequence: CASRVLARAGELFF. In nucleotides, the CDR3 is TGTGCCAGCAGGGTACTAGCTCGCGCCGGGGAGCTGTTTTTT. This sequence joins TRBV6-1 and TRBJ2-2; D may be TRBD2 (6 bases). The CDR3 length is 14 residues. The V end lost 6 bases, the J end lost 6 bases, and 14 bases lay between the germline ends. Germline CDR1 and CDR2: MNHNS and SASEGT.

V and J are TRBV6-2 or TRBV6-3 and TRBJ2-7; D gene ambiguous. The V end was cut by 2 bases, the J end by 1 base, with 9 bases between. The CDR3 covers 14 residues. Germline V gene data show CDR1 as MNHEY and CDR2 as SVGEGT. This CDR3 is CASSYLRGSYEQYF. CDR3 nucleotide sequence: TGTGCCAGCAGTTACCTCCGCGGTTCCTACGAGCAGTACTTC.

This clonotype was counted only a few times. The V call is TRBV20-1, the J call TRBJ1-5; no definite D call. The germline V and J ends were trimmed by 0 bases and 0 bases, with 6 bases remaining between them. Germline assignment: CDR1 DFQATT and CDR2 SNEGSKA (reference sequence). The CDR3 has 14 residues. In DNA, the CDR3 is TGCAGTGCTAGAGACCCAGATAGCAATCAGCCCCAGCATTTT. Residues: CSARDPDSNQPQHF.

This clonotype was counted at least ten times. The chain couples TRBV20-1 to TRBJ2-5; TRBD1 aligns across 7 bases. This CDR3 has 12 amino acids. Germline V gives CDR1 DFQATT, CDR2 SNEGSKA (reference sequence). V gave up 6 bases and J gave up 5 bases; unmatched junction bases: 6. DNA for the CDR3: TGCAGTGCGACAGGGCTTGGGGAGACCCAGTACTTC. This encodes CSATGLGETQYF.

Here the CDR3 DNA reads TGTGCCAGCAGTGTCGGGATTTACGGGGAGCTGTTTTTT. Its translation: CASSVGIYGELFF. The rearrangement uses TRBV6-1 and TRBJ2-2; D is perhaps TRBD2 (5 bases). The CDR3 runs to 13 residues. V was trimmed by 4 bases and J by 7 bases, leaving 10 bases between them. In germline, CDR1 is MNHNS, CDR2 SASEGT.

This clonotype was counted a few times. The DNA for the CDR3 is TGCAGTGCGGCACATCCGAACACTGAAGCTTTCTTT. Translation gives CSAAHPNTEAFF. The J gene is TRBJ1-1, the V gene TRBV20-1, with unresolved D. This CDR3 has 12 residues. V lost 6 bases to trimming and J lost 1 base, with 9 bases between them. Germline assignment: CDR1 DFQATT and CDR2 SNEGSKA (reference sequence).

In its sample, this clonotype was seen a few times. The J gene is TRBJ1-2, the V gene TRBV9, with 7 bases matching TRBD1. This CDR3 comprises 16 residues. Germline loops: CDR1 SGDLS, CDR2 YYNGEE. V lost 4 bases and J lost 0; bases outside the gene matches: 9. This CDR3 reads CASSQWGQRANYGYTF. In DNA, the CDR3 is TGTGCCAGCAGCCAATGGGGACAGAGAGCTAACTATGGCTACACCTTC. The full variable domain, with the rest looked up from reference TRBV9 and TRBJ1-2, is DSGVTQTPKHLITATGQRVTLRCSPRSGDLSVYWYQQSLDQGLQFLIQYYNGEERAKGNILERFSAQQFPDLHSELNLSSLELGDSALYFCASSQWGQRANYGYTFGSGTRLTVV.

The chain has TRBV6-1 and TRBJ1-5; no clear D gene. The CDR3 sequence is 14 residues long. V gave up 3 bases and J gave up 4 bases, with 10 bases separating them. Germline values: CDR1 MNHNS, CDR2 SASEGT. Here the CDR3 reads CASSEGPGNQPQHF. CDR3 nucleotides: TGTGCCAGCAGTGAGGGTCCGGGGAATCAGCCCCAGCATTTT.

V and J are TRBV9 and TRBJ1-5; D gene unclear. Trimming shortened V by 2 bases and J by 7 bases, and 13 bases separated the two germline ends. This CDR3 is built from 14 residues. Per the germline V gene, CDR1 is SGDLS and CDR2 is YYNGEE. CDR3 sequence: CASSVGPSFQPQHF. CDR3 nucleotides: TGTGCCAGCAGCGTCGGGCCTTCCTTCCAGCCCCAGCATTTT.

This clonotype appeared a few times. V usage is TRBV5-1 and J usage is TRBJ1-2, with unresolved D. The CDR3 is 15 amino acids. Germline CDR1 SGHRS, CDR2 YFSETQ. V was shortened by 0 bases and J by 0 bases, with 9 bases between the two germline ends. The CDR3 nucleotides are TGCGCCAGCAGCTTGGTATCCGACGCTAACTATGGCTACACCTTC. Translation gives CASSLVSDANYGYTF.

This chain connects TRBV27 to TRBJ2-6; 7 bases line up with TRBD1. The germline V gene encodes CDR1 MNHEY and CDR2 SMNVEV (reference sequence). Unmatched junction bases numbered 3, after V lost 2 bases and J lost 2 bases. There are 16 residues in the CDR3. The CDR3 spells CASSLQGDPGANVLTF. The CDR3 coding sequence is TGTGCCAGCAGTTTACAGGGGGATCCTGGGGCCAACGTCCTGACTTTC. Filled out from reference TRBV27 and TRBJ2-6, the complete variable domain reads EAQVTQNPRYLITVTGKKLTVTCSQNMNHEYMSWYRQDPGLGLRQIYYSMNVEVTDKGDVPEGYKVSRKEKRNFPLILESPSPNQTSLYFCASSLQGDPGANVLTFGAGSRLTVL.

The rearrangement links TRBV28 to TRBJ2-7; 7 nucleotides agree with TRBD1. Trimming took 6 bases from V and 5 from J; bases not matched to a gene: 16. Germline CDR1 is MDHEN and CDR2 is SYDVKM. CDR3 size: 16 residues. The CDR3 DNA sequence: TGTGCCAGCAGCAACCTCTACAGGGGTTTAACCCACGAGCAGTACTTC. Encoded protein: CASSNLYRGLTHEQYF. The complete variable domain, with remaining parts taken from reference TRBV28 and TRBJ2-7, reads DVKVTQSSRYLVKRTGEKVFLECVQDMDHENMFWYRQDPGLGLRLIYFSYDVKMKEKGDIPEGYSVSREKKERFSLILESASTNQTSMYLCASSNLYRGLTHEQYFGPGTRLTVT.

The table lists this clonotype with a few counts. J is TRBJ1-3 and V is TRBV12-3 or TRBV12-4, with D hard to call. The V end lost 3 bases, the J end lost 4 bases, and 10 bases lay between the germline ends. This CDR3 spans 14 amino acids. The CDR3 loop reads CASSFTGRGNTIYF. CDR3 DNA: TGTGCCAGCAGTTTCACTGGGAGAGGAAACACCATATATTTT.

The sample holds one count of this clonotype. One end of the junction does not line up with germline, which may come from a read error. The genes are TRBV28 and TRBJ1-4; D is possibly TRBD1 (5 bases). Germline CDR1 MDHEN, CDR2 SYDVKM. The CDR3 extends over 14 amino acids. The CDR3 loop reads CASRPRDWLEELFF. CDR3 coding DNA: TGTGCCAGCAGACCCCGGGACTGGCTTGAAGAACTGTTTTTT.

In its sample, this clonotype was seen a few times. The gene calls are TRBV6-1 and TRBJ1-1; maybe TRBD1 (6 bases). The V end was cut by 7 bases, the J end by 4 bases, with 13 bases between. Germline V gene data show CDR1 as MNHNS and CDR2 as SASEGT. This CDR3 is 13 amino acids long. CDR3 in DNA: TGTGCCAGCAAGGGGGTGGGTTTCACTGAAGCTTTCTTT. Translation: CASKGVGFTEAFF.

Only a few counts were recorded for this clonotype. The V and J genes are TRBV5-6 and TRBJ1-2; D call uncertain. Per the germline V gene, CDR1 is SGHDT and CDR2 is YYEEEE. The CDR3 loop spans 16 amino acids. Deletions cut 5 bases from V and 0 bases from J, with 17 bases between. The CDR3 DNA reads TGTGCCAGCAGGAGGGCCCGCCTTGGGCCTAACTATGGCTACACCTTC. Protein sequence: CASRRARLGPNYGYTF.

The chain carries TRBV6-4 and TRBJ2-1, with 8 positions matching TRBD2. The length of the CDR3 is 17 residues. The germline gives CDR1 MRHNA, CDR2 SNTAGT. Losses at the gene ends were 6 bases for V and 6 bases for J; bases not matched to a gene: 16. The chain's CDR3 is CASSPDPRTSGLNEQFF. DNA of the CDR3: TGTGCCAGCAGCCCCGACCCCCGAACTAGCGGCCTCAATGAGCAGTTCTTC.

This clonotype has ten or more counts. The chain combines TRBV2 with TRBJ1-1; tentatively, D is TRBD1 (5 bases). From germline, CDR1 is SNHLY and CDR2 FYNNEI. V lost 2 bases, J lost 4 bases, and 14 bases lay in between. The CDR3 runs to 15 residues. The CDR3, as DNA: TGTGCCAGCAGTGAACAGGGCTACGGTAGCACTGAAGCTTTCTTT. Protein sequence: CASSEQGYGSTEAFF.

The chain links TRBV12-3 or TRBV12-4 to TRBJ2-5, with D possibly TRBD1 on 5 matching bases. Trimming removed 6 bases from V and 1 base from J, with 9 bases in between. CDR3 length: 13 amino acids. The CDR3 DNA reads TGTGCCAGCAGGAGACAGATCCAAGAGACCCAGTACTTC. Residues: CASRRQIQETQYF.